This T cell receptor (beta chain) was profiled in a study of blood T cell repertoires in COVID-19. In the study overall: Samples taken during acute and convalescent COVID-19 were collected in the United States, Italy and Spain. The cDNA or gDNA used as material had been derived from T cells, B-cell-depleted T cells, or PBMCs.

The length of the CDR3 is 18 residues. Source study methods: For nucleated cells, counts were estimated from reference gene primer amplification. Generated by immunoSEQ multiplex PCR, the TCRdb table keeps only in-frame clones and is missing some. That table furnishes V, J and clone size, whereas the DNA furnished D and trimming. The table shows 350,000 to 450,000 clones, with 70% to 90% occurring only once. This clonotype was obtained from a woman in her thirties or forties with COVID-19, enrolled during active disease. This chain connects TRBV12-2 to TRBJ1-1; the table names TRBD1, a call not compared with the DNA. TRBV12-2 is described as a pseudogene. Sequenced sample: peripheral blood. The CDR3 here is CASRLGVEGGRGNTEAFF. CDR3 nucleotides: TGTGCAAGTCGCTTAGGGGTTGAAGGGGGCAGAGGTAACACTGAAGCTTTCTTT.